The rows below give T cell receptor beta chains drawn from one sample of a study of OX40 agonist ivuxolimab in advanced cancers. Clones were read by immunoSEQ multiplex PCR, and TCRdb kept only the in-frame ones, dropping some. The sample has 30,000 to 40,000 clones; 92% are singletons. Sequencing was performed on CD4+ or CD8+ T cells sorted from blood, taken in a trial of the OX40 agonist ivuxolimab. These receptors were collected from an adult with an advanced solid tumor such as melanoma, head and neck, liver or kidney cancer. Each CDR3 is given with its conserved first and last residue. Each record gives: CDR3 DNA, CDR3 protein, clone size, J gene, V gene, D gene. The D gene is left open where the match is weak. Expanded clones are given a class, and other clones once, few, many or no size at all.

CDR3 DNA: TGTGCCAGCAGCTCAGCCGAGGACACCGCCCGGGATGAGCAGTTCTTC; CDR3 protein: CASSSAEDTARDEQFF; clone size: .; J gene: TRBJ2-1; V gene: TRBV7-9; D gene: .
CDR3 DNA: TGTGCCAGCAGTTTACAGGGCGCTAACTATGGCTACACCTTC; CDR3 protein: CASSLQGANYGYTF; clone size: once; J gene: TRBJ1-2; V gene: TRBV28; D gene: .
CDR3 DNA: TGTGCCAGCAGCCAAAGGTTGGGACAGAGTAATTCACCCCTCCACTTT; CDR3 protein: CASSQRLGQSNSPLHF; clone size: once; J gene: TRBJ1-6; V gene: TRBV2; D gene: TRBD1
CDR3 DNA: TGTGCCAGCAGCTTAGAGGGACAGGGTATCTATGGCTACACCTTC; CDR3 protein: CASSLEGQGIYGYTF; clone size: .; J gene: TRBJ1-2; V gene: TRBV7-8; D gene: TRBD1
CDR3 DNA: TGTGCCAGCTCACCCAGCGGGAGTGGGGATACGCAGTATTTT; CDR3 protein: CASSPSGSGDTQYF; clone size: .; J gene: TRBJ2-3; V gene: TRBV18; D gene: TRBD2
CDR3 DNA: TGTGCCAGCTCACCCAGAATGAACACTGAAGCTTTCTTT; CDR3 protein: CASSPRMNTEAFF; clone size: .; J gene: TRBJ1-1; V gene: TRBV18; D gene: .
CDR3 DNA: TGCGCCAGCAGCCAAACCGGTGGAATCTATGGCTACACCTTC; CDR3 protein: CASSQTGGIYGYTF; clone size: once; J gene: TRBJ1-2; V gene: TRBV4-3; D gene: .
CDR3 DNA: TGTGCCAGCAGTGGGAGCGGTTCCTTTGGCTACACCTTC; CDR3 protein: CASSGSGSFGYTF; clone size: .; J gene: TRBJ1-2; V gene: TRBV28; D gene: .
CDR3 DNA: TGTGCCAGCAGTTTCGAGGGTATGGGGGAGCAGTTCTTC; CDR3 protein: CASSFEGMGEQFF; clone size: .; J gene: TRBJ2-1; V gene: TRBV6-5; D gene: .
CDR3 DNA: TGTGCCAGCGGACGAGCCCGTGAAGCTTTCTTT; CDR3 protein: CASGRAREAFF; clone size: .; J gene: TRBJ1-1; V gene: TRBV6-5; D gene: .
CDR3 DNA: TGTGCCAGCAGTCCCCAGGGGATGCGTACTGAAAAACTGTTTTTT; CDR3 protein: CASSPQGMRTEKLFF; clone size: once; J gene: TRBJ1-4; V gene: TRBV28; D gene: .
CDR3 DNA: TGCGCCAGCAGCCAAGGGGCGGTGACTAACTATGGCTACACCTTC; CDR3 protein: CASSQGAVTNYGYTF; clone size: .; J gene: TRBJ1-2; V gene: TRBV4-3; D gene: .
CDR3 DNA: TGTGCCAGCAGCTTAGACAGTTCTTTCACCGGGGAGCTGTTTTTT; CDR3 protein: CASSLDSSFTGELFF; clone size: .; J gene: TRBJ2-2; V gene: TRBV7-8; D gene: .
CDR3 DNA: TGTGCCAGCAGCCAAGAGGAGGACTATGGCTACACCTTC; CDR3 protein: CASSQEEDYGYTF; clone size: .; J gene: TRBJ1-2; V gene: TRBV14; D gene: .
CDR3 DNA: TGTGCCAGCAGCTTCCCTTCAGACAGGGAACAGGATGGCTACACCTTC; CDR3 protein: CASSFPSDREQDGYTF; clone size: once; J gene: TRBJ1-2; V gene: TRBV5-4; D gene: TRBD1
CDR3 DNA: TGTGCCAGCAGGTCCCCCCCGTTCATCGACGAGCAGTACTTC; CDR3 protein: CASRSPPFIDEQYF; clone size: .; J gene: TRBJ2-7; V gene: TRBV6-6; D gene: .
CDR3 DNA: TGCGCCAGCAGCCAAGCAACAGGGGTGGCCAATCAGCCCCAGCATTTT; CDR3 protein: CASSQATGVANQPQHF; clone size: .; J gene: TRBJ1-5; V gene: TRBV4-1; D gene: TRBD1
CDR3 DNA: TGTGCCAGCAGCTTAACCCCCAGGGGCGGGGGATTCACAGATACGCAGTATTTT; CDR3 protein: CASSLTPRGGGFTDTQYF; clone size: few; J gene: TRBJ2-3; V gene: TRBV7-2; D gene: .
CDR3 DNA: TGTGCCAGCAGTGGGACTAGCCTTAGCACAGATACGCAGTATTTT; CDR3 protein: CASSGTSLSTDTQYF; clone size: .; J gene: TRBJ2-3; V gene: TRBV6-1; D gene: TRBD2
CDR3 DNA: TGTGCCAGCAGTATGGGCCGGACAGCATATGAAAAACTGTTTTTT; CDR3 protein: CASSMGRTAYEKLFF; clone size: .; J gene: TRBJ1-4; V gene: TRBV6-5; D gene: .
CDR3 DNA: TGTGCCAGTAGTATTCAGGGGGCGCGGGCCACTGAAGCTTTCTTT; CDR3 protein: CASSIQGARATEAFF; clone size: once; J gene: TRBJ1-1; V gene: TRBV19; D gene: TRBD1
CDR3 DNA: TGCGCCAGCCGGCTCGGGGCTTCCTACGAGCAGTACTTC; CDR3 protein: CASRLGASYEQYF; clone size: .; J gene: TRBJ2-7; V gene: TRBV5-1; D gene: .
CDR3 DNA: TGTGCCAGCAGTACAGGGGATGGGCAGCCCCAGCATTTT; CDR3 protein: CASSTGDGQPQHF; clone size: .; J gene: TRBJ1-5; V gene: TRBV6-6; D gene: TRBD1
CDR3 DNA: TGTGCCAGCAGGGGGGGCAGAAGCTCCTACGAGCAGTACTTC; CDR3 protein: CASRGGRSSYEQYF; clone size: .; J gene: TRBJ2-7; V gene: TRBV2; D gene: .
CDR3 DNA: TGTGCCAGCAGCCAAGGTATCATTCAGTACTTC; CDR3 protein: CASSQGIIQYF; clone size: .; J gene: TRBJ2-4; V gene: TRBV4-2; D gene: .
CDR3 DNA: TGTGCCAGCACCAGGACTCCTGGAAACACCATATATTTT; CDR3 protein: CASTRTPGNTIYF; clone size: .; J gene: TRBJ1-3; V gene: TRBV27; D gene: .
CDR3 DNA: TGTGCCAGCTCACCAGGACAGGGGAACACTGAAGCTTTCTTT; CDR3 protein: CASSPGQGNTEAFF; clone size: .; J gene: TRBJ1-1; V gene: TRBV18; D gene: TRBD1
CDR3 DNA: TGTGCCAGCAGCTTCGGGGTGGGCGGGGAGCTGTTTTTT; CDR3 protein: CASSFGVGGELFF; clone size: .; J gene: TRBJ2-2; V gene: TRBV5-4; D gene: .
CDR3 DNA: TGTGCCAGTAGTATGCAGGGCTCCTACAATGAGCAGTTCTTC; CDR3 protein: CASSMQGSYNEQFF; clone size: .; J gene: TRBJ2-1; V gene: TRBV19; D gene: .